This T cell receptor beta chain was sequenced in a study of identical twins. In TCRdb, the 5' RACE reads were re-called with MiXCR into one record per CDR3 protein. The sample has approximately 500,000 distinct CDR3 sequences, about 24% seen once. Study-level findings and limits: A cross-sectional statistical analysis, not follow-up of the same donors, supported the conclusions. Researchers caution that invariant MAIT and iNKT cells could partly confound zero-insertion analyses.

About this clonotype: Its antigen is not known.

CDR1 and CDR2 (germline): DFQATT, SNEGSKA (reference sequence). This CDR3 has 18 residues. After removal of 1 base from V and 3 bases from J, the junction contained 12 bases not matched to a gene. The sample was also linked to a second study, of T cells expressing NK-cell markers. That paper adds: Researchers report these clonotypes also headed the CD3+CD56-NKG2C+ fraction in four donors.

The sequenced sample consisted of CD4+ T cells sorted from blood. This TCR came from a woman aged 18-30 years in good health. The V and J genes are TRBV20-1 and TRBJ2-7, with TRBD2 identical over 13 bases. CDR3 region: CSARGPGLAGESSYEQYF. The CDR3 DNA is TGCAGTGCTAGAGGGCCTGGACTAGCGGGAGAAAGTAGCTACGAGCAGTACTTC.